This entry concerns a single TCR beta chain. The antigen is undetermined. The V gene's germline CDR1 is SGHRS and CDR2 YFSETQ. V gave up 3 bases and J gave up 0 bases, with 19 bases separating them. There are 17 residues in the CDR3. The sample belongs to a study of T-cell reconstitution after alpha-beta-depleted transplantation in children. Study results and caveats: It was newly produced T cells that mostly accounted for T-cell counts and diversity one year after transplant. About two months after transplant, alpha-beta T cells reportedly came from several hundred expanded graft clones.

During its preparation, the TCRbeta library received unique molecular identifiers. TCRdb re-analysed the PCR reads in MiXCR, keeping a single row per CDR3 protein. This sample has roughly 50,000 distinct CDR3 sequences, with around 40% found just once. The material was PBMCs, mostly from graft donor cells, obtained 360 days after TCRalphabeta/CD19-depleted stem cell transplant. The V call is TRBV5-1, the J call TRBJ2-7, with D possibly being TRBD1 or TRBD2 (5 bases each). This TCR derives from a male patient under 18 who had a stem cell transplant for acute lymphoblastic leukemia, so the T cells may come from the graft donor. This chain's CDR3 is CASSSAFLGTYSYEQYF. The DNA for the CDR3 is TGCGCCAGCAGCTCGGCCTTTCTCGGGACCTACTCCTACGAGCAGTACTTC.